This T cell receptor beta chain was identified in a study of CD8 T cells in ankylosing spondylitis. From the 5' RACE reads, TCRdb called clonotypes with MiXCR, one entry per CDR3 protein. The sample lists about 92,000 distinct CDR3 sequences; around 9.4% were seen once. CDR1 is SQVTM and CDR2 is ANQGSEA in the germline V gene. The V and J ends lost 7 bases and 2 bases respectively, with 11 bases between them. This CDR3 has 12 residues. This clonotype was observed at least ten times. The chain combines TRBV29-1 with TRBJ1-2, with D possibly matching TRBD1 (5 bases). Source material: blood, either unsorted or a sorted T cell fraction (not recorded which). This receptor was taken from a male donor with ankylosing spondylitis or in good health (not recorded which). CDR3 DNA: TGCAGCGCGAGTGGGGGGAACTATGGCTACACCTTC. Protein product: CSASGGNYGYTF.